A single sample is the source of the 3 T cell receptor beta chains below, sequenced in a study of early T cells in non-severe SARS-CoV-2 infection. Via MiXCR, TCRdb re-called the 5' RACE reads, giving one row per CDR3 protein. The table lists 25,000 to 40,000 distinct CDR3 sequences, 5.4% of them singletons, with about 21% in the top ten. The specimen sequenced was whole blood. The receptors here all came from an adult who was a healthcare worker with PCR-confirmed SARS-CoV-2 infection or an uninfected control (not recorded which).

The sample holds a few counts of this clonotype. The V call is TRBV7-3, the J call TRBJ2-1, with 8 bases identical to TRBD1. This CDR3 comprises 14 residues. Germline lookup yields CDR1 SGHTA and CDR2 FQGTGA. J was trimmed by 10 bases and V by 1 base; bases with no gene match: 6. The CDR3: CASSLRGQGGEQFF. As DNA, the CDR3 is TGTGCCAGCAGCTTAAGAGGACAGGGTGGGGAGCAGTTCTTC.

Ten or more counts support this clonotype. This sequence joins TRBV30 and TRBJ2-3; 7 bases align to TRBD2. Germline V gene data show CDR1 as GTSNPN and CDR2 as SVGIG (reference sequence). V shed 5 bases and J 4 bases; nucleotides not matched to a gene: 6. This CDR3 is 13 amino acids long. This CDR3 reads CAWGTAGADTQYF. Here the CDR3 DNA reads TGTGCCTGGGGGACCGCGGGGGCAGATACGCAGTATTTT.

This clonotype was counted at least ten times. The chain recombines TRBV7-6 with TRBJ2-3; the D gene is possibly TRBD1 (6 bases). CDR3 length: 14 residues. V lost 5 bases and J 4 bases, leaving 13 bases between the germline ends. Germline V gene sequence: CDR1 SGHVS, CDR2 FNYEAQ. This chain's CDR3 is CASSLRDNSDTQYF. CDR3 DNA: TGTGCCAGCAGCCTCCGGGACAATTCAGATACGCAGTATTTT. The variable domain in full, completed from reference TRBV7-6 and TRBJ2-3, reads GAGVSQSPRYKVTKRGQDVALRCDPISGHVSLYWYRQALGQGPEFLTYFNYEAQQDKSGLPNDRFSAERPEGSISTLTIQRTEQRDSAMYRCASSLRDNSDTQYFGPGTRLTVL.